This T cell receptor beta chain stems from a study of cytomegalovirus exposure and HLA in healthy donors. Germline lookup yields CDR1 SGHKS and CDR2 YYEKEE (reference sequence). The junction had 7 bases not matched to a gene; V was cut back by 0 bases and J by 8 bases. The CDR3 runs 14 residues. Overall study findings and caveats: The Asian-associated ancestry cluster reportedly had fewer N-insertions than the roughly 700-donor mean in a later analysis. TRBV6-2, TRBV6-3 and some other V segments were unresolvable in 87-base-pair reads. Earlier analysis yielded a pattern in which most TCR beta V segments were productive about 87% or about 30% of the time.

Healthy bone marrow donors made up the cohort. Concerning this clone itself: Its antigen is still unknown.

Vbeta (60) and Jbeta (13) primers were used in the PCR. Clones were sequenced by immunoSEQ multiplex PCR, and TCRdb holds only the in-frame ones, with some missing. Of 85,000 to 100,000 clones in the sample, around nine tenths were seen once. The V gene is TRBV5-5, the J gene TRBJ1-2, with 7 bases fitting TRBD1. This sequence was found in a man younger than 40 in good health and CMV-seropositive. Sequenced input: PBMCs. DNA of the CDR3: TGTGCCAGCAGCTTGGAAACAGGGGTTTGGGGCTACACCTTC. Residues: CASSLETGVWGYTF.